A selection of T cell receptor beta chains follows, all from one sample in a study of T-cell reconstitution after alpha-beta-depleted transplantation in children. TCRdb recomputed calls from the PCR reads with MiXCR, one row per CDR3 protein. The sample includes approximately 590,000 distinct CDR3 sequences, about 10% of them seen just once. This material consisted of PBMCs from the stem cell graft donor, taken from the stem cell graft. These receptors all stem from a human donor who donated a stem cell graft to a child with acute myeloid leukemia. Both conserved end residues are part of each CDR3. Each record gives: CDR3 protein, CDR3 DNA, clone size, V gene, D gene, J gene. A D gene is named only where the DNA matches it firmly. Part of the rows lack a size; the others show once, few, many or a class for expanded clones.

CASSREGAYNEQFF TGTGCCAGCTCACGTGAGGGGGCCTACAATGAGCAGTTCTTC NA TRBV18 NA TRBJ2-1
CASKRTGDSYEQYF TGTGCCAGCAAAAGGACAGGGGACTCCTACGAGCAGTACTTC many TRBV6-1 TRBD1 TRBJ2-7
CASSLRAGGAEQFF TGTGCCAGCAGTCTCAGAGCGGGAGGCGCTGAGCAGTTCTTC NA TRBV12-3/TRBV12-4 TRBD2 TRBJ2-1
CAIRTGTGGFEQYF TGTGCCATCAGGACCGGGACAGGGGGATTCGAGCAGTACTTC many TRBV10-3 TRBD1 TRBJ2-7
CSARGSPSNQPQHF TGCAGTGCTAGAGGATCCCCGAGCAATCAGCCCCAGCATTTT few TRBV20-1 NA TRBJ1-5
CASTLAGVRGEQYF TGTGCCAGCACCTTGGCAGGGGTTCGGGGTGAGCAGTACTTC few TRBV7-2 NA TRBJ2-7
CASSRQGAYNEQFF TGCGCCAGCAGCCGACAGGGGGCATACAATGAGCAGTTCTTC NA TRBV4-1 TRBD1 TRBJ2-1
CASSSGFSTDTQYF TGTGCCAGCAGTTCTGGATTTAGCACAGATACGCAGTATTTT few TRBV28 NA TRBJ2-3
CASSFDPSTYNEQFF TGTGCCAGCAGCTTTGATCCTAGCACCTACAATGAGCAGTTCTTC few TRBV7-6 NA TRBJ2-1
CASSFASGSTGELFF TGCGCCAGCAGCTTCGCTAGCGGGAGCACCGGGGAGCTGTTTTTT many TRBV5-1 TRBD2 TRBJ2-2
CAFPRDNYGYTF TGTGCCTTCCCTCGGGATAACTATGGCTACACCTTC few TRBV30 NA TRBJ1-2
CASSLVGRGRNQETQYF TGTGCCAGCAGCTTAGTTGGCCGGGGCCGCAACCAAGAGACCCAGTACTTC NA TRBV7-2 NA TRBJ2-5
CASRYGYGYTF TGTGCCAGCAGGTACGGATATGGCTACACCTTC many TRBV6-5 NA TRBJ1-2
CASSGLAGALHTQYF TGTGCCAGCAGCGGACTAGCGGGAGCCCTCCATACGCAGTATTTT few TRBV7-9 TRBD2 TRBJ2-3
CASSFINPDQPQHF TGTGCCAGCAGTTTTATCAACCCTGATCAGCCCCAGCATTTT few TRBV6-2/TRBV6-3 NA TRBJ1-5
CASSPDRVSQAFF TGTGCCAGCTCACCGGACAGGGTGTCTCAAGCTTTCTTT NA TRBV18 TRBD1 TRBJ1-1
CSVGQGFNTEAFF TGCAGCGTTGGCCAGGGTTTCAACACTGAAGCTTTCTTT many TRBV29-1 NA TRBJ1-1
CASRRLPLETQYF TGTGCCAGCAGGCGACTCCCCTTGGAGACCCAGTACTTC few TRBV6-2/TRBV6-3 NA TRBJ2-5
CASSLIAGVRNTQYF TGTGCCAGCAGCTTAATAGCGGGAGTGCGGAATACGCAGTATTTT many TRBV7-3 TRBD2 TRBJ2-3
CASSSDSGRYNEQFF TGTGCCAGCAGCTCGGATAGCGGGAGGTACAATGAGCAGTTCTTC few TRBV7-2 TRBD2 TRBJ2-1
CSASISGRSSYEQYF TGCAGTGCTAGTATTAGCGGGAGGTCATCCTACGAGCAGTACTTC few TRBV20-1 TRBD2 TRBJ2-7
CSVEYRADGYTF TGCAGCGTTGAATACAGGGCCGATGGCTACACCTTC many TRBV29-1 NA TRBJ1-2
CASSLGRGRSEQFF TGTGCCAGCAGCTTGGGCAGGGGGAGGAGTGAGCAGTTCTTC many TRBV7-3 NA TRBJ2-1
CASSLGQNTEAFF TGCGCCAGCAGCTTGGGACAGAACACTGAAGCTTTCTTT many TRBV12-3/TRBV12-4 NA TRBJ1-1
CASSFSGRYINEQFF TGTGCCAGCAGTTTTAGCGGGAGGTATATCAATGAGCAGTTCTTC few TRBV27 TRBD2 TRBJ2-1
CSARLSGPSTDTQYF TGCAGTGCTAGACTTAGCGGGCCTAGCACAGATACGCAGTATTTT many TRBV20-1 TRBD2 TRBJ2-3
CASSSQQGELEKLFF TGTGCCAGCAGTTCACAACAGGGGGAACTAGAAAAACTGTTTTTT NA TRBV12-3/TRBV12-4 TRBD1 TRBJ1-4
CASSLAVGQPQHF TGTGCCAGCAGCTTGGCCGTAGGTCAGCCCCAGCATTTT many TRBV12-3/TRBV12-4 NA TRBJ1-5
CSVLGTSGSISYNEQFF TGCAGCGTGCTCGGGACTAGCGGGAGTATCTCCTACAATGAGCAGTTCTTC many TRBV29-1 TRBD2 TRBJ2-1
CATSDLGPGLAGEEAQYF TGTGCCACCAGTGATTTAGGACCGGGACTAGCGGGAGAGGAGGCCCAGTACTTC NA TRBV24-1 TRBD2 TRBJ2-5
CASSYRTSGAVGF TGTGCCAGCAGCTACCGGACTAGCGGGGCCGTAGGGTTC few TRBV7-2 TRBD2 TRBJ2-5
CSARGRKANYGYTF TGCAGTGCTAGGGGACGTAAAGCTAACTATGGCTACACCTTC many TRBV20-1 NA TRBJ1-2
CACPRSSYNEQFF TGTGCCTGTCCCAGGAGCTCCTACAATGAGCAGTTCTTC many TRBV30 NA TRBJ2-1
CASSEGEKLFF TGTGCCAGCAGTGAGGGGGAAAAACTGTTTTTT many TRBV25-1 NA TRBJ1-4
CASSQDTGAAETQYF TGCGCCAGCAGCCAAGATACAGGGGCGGCAGAGACCCAGTACTTC few TRBV4-3 TRBD1 TRBJ2-5
CSARVPSGYSYNEQFF TGCAGTGCTAGAGTGCCTTCTGGATACTCCTACAATGAGCAGTTCTTC few TRBV20-1 NA TRBJ2-1
CASSEGIIATQPQHF TGTGCCAGCAGTGAAGGGATAATCGCGACTCAGCCCCAGCATTTT NA TRBV6-1 NA TRBJ1-5
CASSEGAFF TGTGCCAGCAGCGAAGGGGCTTTCTTT few TRBV5-6 NA TRBJ1-1
CSVGQGALRDSGYTF TGCAGCGTTGGACAGGGGGCTTTACGGGACAGTGGCTACACCTTC few TRBV29-1 TRBD1 TRBJ1-2
CAWSRGLGQFF TGTGCCTGGAGTCGGGGGTTAGGGCAGTTCTTC many TRBV30 NA TRBJ2-1
CASSPPGTGGYNEQFF TGCGCCAGCAGCCCCCCCGGGACAGGGGGCTACAATGAGCAGTTCTTC NA TRBV5-1 TRBD1 TRBJ2-1
CASSLDRAQGNDF TGTGCCAGCAGCTTAGACAGGGCGCAAGGTAACGACTTC NA TRBV7-9 NA TRBJ1-2
CAISEPGEVLGELFF TGTGCCATCAGTGAGCCGGGTGAGGTGCTCGGGGAGCTGTTTTTT many TRBV10-3 NA TRBJ2-2
CASSYSTAGRFEQFF TGTGCCAGCAGTTACTCTACAGCGGGACGATTTGAGCAGTTCTTC many TRBV6-5 TRBD2 TRBJ2-1
CASSWDQREIPHEQYF TGTGCCAGCAGTTGGGACCAGCGGGAGATCCCCCACGAGCAGTACTTC few TRBV12-3/TRBV12-4 TRBD2 TRBJ2-7
CSAGGFGVGNTIYF TGCAGCGCTGGGGGGTTTGGTGTCGGAAACACCATATATTTT many TRBV29-1 NA TRBJ1-3